The 22 T cell receptor beta chains below were found in one sample sequenced in a study of cytomegalovirus exposure and HLA in healthy donors. Researchers ran the PCR with 60 Vbeta and 13 Jbeta primers. The method was immunoSEQ multiplex PCR; TCRdb's version includes in-frame clones alone and lacks a portion of them. The table records 150,000 to 200,000 clones, around 80% of them present only once. Sequenced: PBMCs. The source of these receptors is a woman aged 40 to 50 in good health and CMV-seronegative.

The J gene is TRBJ2-3, the V gene TRBV5-1, with 8 nucleotides matching TRBD2. Trimming took 0 bases from V and 1 from J; bases not matched to a gene: 4. The germline V gene encodes CDR1 SGHRS and CDR2 YFSETQ. CDR3 size: 16 residues. CDR3 region: CASSLEGSGGTDTQYF. The CDR3 coding sequence is TGCGCCAGCAGCTTGGAAGGTAGCGGGGGCACAGATACGCAGTATTTT.

This chain links TRBV2 with TRBJ2-3, with D hard to call. Trimming pared 8 bases from V and 0 bases from J, leaving 9 bases between. This CDR3 region has 13 residues. Germline V CDR1 and CDR2: SNHLY, FYNNEI. CDR3 sequence reads: CASCPRSTDTQYF. DNA for the CDR3: TGTGCCAGCTGCCCCAGAAGCACAGATACGCAGTATTTT.

The chain couples TRBV6-5 to TRBJ1-3, with 7 bases identical to TRBD1. Looked up from germline, CDR1 is MNHEY and CDR2 is SVGAGI. Unmatched junction bases numbered 4, after V lost 4 bases and J lost 4 bases. This CDR3 spans 14 amino acids. For the CDR3, the DNA is TGTGCCAGCAGTTCCTGGACAGGAGGAAACACCATATATTTT. This codes for CASSSWTGGNTIYF.

This clone appeared a few times. The rearrangement uses TRBV6-1 and TRBJ1-1, with a possible D match to TRBD1 (6 bases). V lost 1 base, J lost 8 bases, and 14 bases lay in between. Germline-derived CDR1 and CDR2 are MNHNS and SASEGT. The CDR3 is made up of 14 amino acids. In DNA form, the CDR3 reads TGTGCCAGCAGTGAAGTAATTTGGCAGGGGGAAGCTTTCTTT. It specifies CASSEVIWQGEAFF.

The chain uses TRBV10-3 and TRBJ2-7; 11 nucleotides line up with TRBD1. Germline trimming cut 5 bases from V and 4 bases from J; bases unmatched to any gene: 10. Germline V gene data show CDR1 as ENHRY and CDR2 as SYGVKD. The length of the CDR3 is 16 residues. The CDR3 spells CAISPPRDRGIYEQYF. The CDR3 coding sequence is TGTGCCATCAGTCCCCCCCGGGACAGGGGGATATACGAGCAGTACTTC.

J is TRBJ1-1 and V is TRBV15; no firm D call. V gave up 0 bases and J gave up 1 base, with 6 bases separating them. Germline V CDR1 and CDR2: LNHNV, YYDKDF (reference sequence). The CDR3 extends over 14 amino acids. The CDR3 bases are TGTGCCACCAGCAGAGAACAGCCGAACACTGAAGCTTTCTTT. This gives the protein CATSREQPNTEAFF.

The V gene is TRBV27, the J gene TRBJ2-3; 8 nucleotides line up with TRBD2. CDR1 and CDR2 from the germline V gene are MNHEY and SMNVEV (reference sequence). The CDR3 is made up of 19 amino acids. V trimming: 6 bases; J trimming: 3 bases; junction bases outside the gene matches: 20. CDR3 nucleotide sequence: TGTGCCAGCAGCTCACTGACCCGGGTTTTCGGGACTAGAACAGATACGCAGTATTTT. This encodes CASSSLTRVFGTRTDTQYF.

The rearrangement joins TRBV9 to TRBJ2-5, with TRBD1 matching over 8 bases. The CDR3 consists of 15 residues. The J segment lost 5 bases and the V segment lost 1 base, leaving 7 bases of the junction unmatched. Germline V lookup: CDR1 SGDLS, CDR2 YYNGEE. DNA for the CDR3: TGTGCCAGCAGCGTATCCGGGACAGGAGCGGAGACCCAGTACTTC. It is translated as CASSVSGTGAETQYF.

The rearrangement uses TRBV6-5 and TRBJ1-4; D ambiguous. Germline loops: CDR1 MNHEY, CDR2 SVGAGI. The CDR3 loop spans 14 amino acids. V was cut by 8 bases and J by 3 bases, with 13 bases left in between. The DNA of the CDR3 is TGTGCCAGCCGACGCGGGCGGTCTAATGAAAAACTGTTTTTT. Protein: CASRRGRSNEKLFF.

This clone was seen only a few times. The chain is built from TRBV29-1 and TRBJ1-1, with 7 bases identical to TRBD1. The germline CDR1 and CDR2 sequences are SQVTM and ANQGSEA. The CDR3 runs to 14 residues. After removal of 3 bases from V and 3 bases from J, the junction contained 7 bases not matched to a gene. The CDR3 loop is CSVEGRGRYTEAFF. DNA of the CDR3: TGCAGCGTTGAGGGTAGGGGGCGATACACTGAAGCTTTCTTT.

The V call is TRBV28, the J call TRBJ2-1; D perhaps matches TRBD1 (6 bases). Germline-derived CDR1 and CDR2 are MDHEN and SYDVKM. The V end lost 4 bases, the J end lost 13 bases, and 14 bases lay between the germline ends. The CDR3 covers 12 residues. The CDR3 sequence is CASSYGQRVQFF. As DNA, the CDR3 is TGTGCCAGCAGTTACGGACAGAGGGTCCAGTTCTTC.

This rearrangement joins TRBV4-3 to TRBJ2-2, with 7 bases fitting TRBD2. Unmatched junction bases numbered 7, after V lost 3 bases and J lost 3 bases. The length of the CDR3 is 16 residues. Germline-derived CDR1 and CDR2 are LGHNA and YSLEER. The CDR3 spells CASSQAWGGDTGELFF. In DNA, the CDR3 is TGCGCCAGCAGCCAGGCTTGGGGGGGGGACACCGGGGAGCTGTTTTTT.

The CDR3, as DNA: TGTGCCAGTAGTCATACGGGAGCGGTGAACACCATATATTTT. This translates into CASSHTGAVNTIYF. V is TRBV19 and J is TRBJ1-3, with unresolved D. V dropped 5 bases and J dropped 7 bases, with 15 bases sitting between them. CDR1 is LNHDA, CDR2 SQIVND, per germline (reference sequence). This CDR3 is 14 amino acids long.

This clone has just one count. The chain carries TRBV5-4 and TRBJ2-1; 9 nucleotides line up with TRBD1. The V segment lost 0 bases and the J segment 3 bases; nucleotides outside the gene matches: 4. The CDR3 sequence is 16 residues long. CDR1 SGHNT and CDR2 YYREEE come from the germline V gene (reference sequence). CDR3 sequence reads: CASSLDPTGGYNEQFF. CDR3 bases: TGTGCCAGCAGCTTGGATCCGACAGGGGGCTACAATGAGCAGTTCTTC.

In this sample, this clone turned up once. The V call is TRBV11-3, the J call TRBJ2-7; 7 bases are shared with TRBD2. The germline CDR1 and CDR2 sequences are SGHNT and YENEEA. CDR3 length equals 15 residues. Trimming cost V 4 bases and J 2 bases; bases outside gene matches: 8. Written as DNA, the CDR3 is TGTGCCAGCAGCTCTTTAGCGGGCTTGACCTACGAGCAGTACTTC. Residues: CASSSLAGLTYEQYF. Based on the CDR3 plus reference TRBV11-3 and TRBJ2-7, the full variable domain is EAGVVQSPRYKIIEKKQPVAFWCNPISGHNTLYWYLQNLGQGPELLIRYENEEAVDDSQLPKDRFSAERLKGVDSTLKIQPAELGDSAVYLCASSSLAGLTYEQYFGPGTRLTVT.

V gene TRBV5-1 combines with J gene TRBJ2-5, with TRBD2 matching over 7 bases. CDR3 length: 21 amino acids. V shed 4 bases, J shed 6 bases, and the junction held 30 bases outside the gene matches. CDR1 and CDR2 (germline): SGHRS, YFSETQ. The CDR3 protein is CASSMDRLRALAEDLKQTQYF. The DNA for the CDR3 is TGCGCCAGCAGCATGGATAGACTAAGGGCGCTAGCGGAAGATCTCAAGCAGACCCAGTACTTC.

This clone was observed once. The rearrangement links TRBV6-1 to TRBJ1-2, with TRBD1 as a possible D gene (6 bases). The CDR3 runs 15 residues. Germline-derived CDR1 and CDR2 are MNHNS and SASEGT. V dropped 5 bases and J dropped 2 bases, with 15 bases sitting between them. CDR3 loop: CASSPELTGNYGYTF. In DNA, the CDR3 is TGTGCCAGCAGTCCAGAATTAACAGGGAACTATGGCTACACCTTC.

This sequence joins TRBV29-1 and TRBJ2-5, with D maybe TRBD1 (6 bases). The V and J ends lost 5 bases and 4 bases respectively, with 14 bases between them. The CDR3 runs 13 residues. The germline V gene has CDR1 SQVTM and CDR2 ANQGSEA. The CDR3 sequence is CSVISGARETQYF. CDR3 nucleotides: TGCAGCGTTATCTCAGGGGCTCGAGAGACCCAGTACTTC.

This chain connects TRBV29-1 to TRBJ2-3; 8 bases are a match to TRBD2. The germline CDR1 and CDR2 sequences are SQVTM and ANQGSEA. This CDR3 is 15 amino acids long. The CDR3 DNA sequence: TGCAGTCGGGCCGGGGGGGGGCTAAGCACAGATACGCAGTATTTT. Its protein product is CSRAGGGLSTDTQYF.

This clone was observed once. The J gene is TRBJ2-1, the V gene TRBV5-1; 11 positions match TRBD2. Germline V lookup: CDR1 SGHRS, CDR2 YFSETQ. V shed 4 bases, J shed 6 bases, and the junction held 12 bases outside the gene matches. The CDR3 consists of 17 residues. CDR3 sequence (DNA): TGCGCCAGCAGCAGTACTGTACTGGGACTAGCGGTCAATGAGCAGTTCTTC. Translating gives CASSSTVLGLAVNEQFF.

CDR3 coding DNA: TGTGCCAGCACAGGGGGCTCTGGGCCCAATCAGCCCCAGCATTTT. Translation gives CASTGGSGPNQPQHF. The genes are TRBV2 and TRBJ1-5, with 8 positions matching TRBD1. The V gene's germline CDR1 is SNHLY and CDR2 FYNNEI. This CDR3 is 15 amino acids long. Trimming at V came to 7 bases and at J to 3 bases, leaving 8 bases not matched to a gene.

The chain recombines TRBV6-5 with TRBJ1-5; 7 bases match TRBD1. V lost 7 bases, J lost 3 bases, and 3 bases stayed unmatched. CDR3 length: 13 residues. CDR1 and CDR2 (germline): MNHEY, SVGAGI. CDR3 sequence reads: CASKQGNNQPQHF. As DNA, the CDR3 is TGTGCCAGCAAACAGGGGAACAATCAGCCCCAGCATTTT.